What follows are 18 T cell receptor beta chains derived from one specimen sequenced in a study of T cell repertoires in cytomegalovirus infection. TCRdb re-called the reads with MiXCR, one entry per CDR3 protein. The repertoire has 480,000 or so distinct CDR3 sequences, approximately 11% of them found once; the top ten carry around 9.6%. Sequencing used PBMCs. These receptors all stem from a human donor in good health (CMV status not recorded). Some clones in this sample may be carry-over from other donors' samples.

This clonotype was picked up many times. One end of the junction is discordant with germline, which a read error may explain. The chain uses TRBV7-3 and TRBJ2-2; 7 nucleotides line up with TRBD1. The CDR3 consists of 16 residues. Germline lookup yields CDR1 SGHTA and CDR2 FQGTGA. Here the CDR3 DNA reads TGTGCCAGCAGCGTAACCGGGACAGCGAACACCGGGGAGCTGTTTTTT. This sequence encodes CASSVTGTANTGELFF.

The chain joins TRBV2 to TRBJ1-5; a weak D match, TRBD1 (6 bases). The CDR3 extends over 12 amino acids. Germline loops: CDR1 SNHLY, CDR2 FYNNEI. The germline V and J ends were trimmed by 7 bases and 6 bases, with 10 bases remaining between them. The CDR3 nucleotides are TGTGCCAGCAAGGGGGAGGGTCAGCCCCAGCATTTT. This codes for CASKGEGQPQHF.

The table lists this clonotype with many counts. The V call is TRBV7-2, the J call TRBJ2-5, with unresolved D. CDR1 is SGHTA and CDR2 is FQGNSA in the germline V gene. V was pared by 1 base and J by 0 bases, with 15 bases between. This CDR3 region has 17 residues. CDR3 bases: TGTGCCAGCAGCTTAGGGTCGAACACCCTGTACCAAGAGACCCAGTACTTC. Translating gives CASSLGSNTLYQETQYF.

This clonotype was counted a few times. The J gene is TRBJ1-2, the V gene TRBV29-1; TRBD1 matches 8 bases. Germline V gene lookup returns CDR1 SQVTM and CDR2 ANQGSEA. The CDR3 covers 16 residues. The trim removed 6 bases at V and 5 bases at J, leaving 17 bases unmatched. The CDR3, as DNA: TGCAGCGTCGTCGACAGGGGATTGGGCAGTGGATATGGCTACACCTTC. Protein sequence: CSVVDRGLGSGYGYTF.

A word on this clonotype: This may be a read error, as it is one base from a much larger clone. No conserved phenylalanine or tryptophan is present at the end of the CDR3, so a read error is the likely explanation. V usage is TRBV11-2 and J usage is TRBJ1-2; unclear D gene. V gave up 1 base and J gave up 5 bases, with 11 bases separating them. The CDR3 sequence is 14 residues long. The germline gives CDR1 SGHAT, CDR2 FQNNGV. CDR3 sequence reads: CASSLGHGGYGYTS. The CDR3 DNA sequence: TGTGCCAGCAGCTTAGGGCACGGCGGATATGGCTACACCTCC.

This clonotype has just a few counts. This chain connects TRBV19 to TRBJ1-2; no definite D call. The germline V gene encodes CDR1 LNHDA and CDR2 SQIVND (reference sequence). V was cut by 3 bases and J by 7 bases, with 15 bases left in between. The CDR3 is made up of 14 amino acids. Written as DNA, the CDR3 is TGTGCCAGTAGTATTGGTCGGGGAATGGTTGGCTACACCTTC. Translation: CASSIGRGMVGYTF.

This clonotype was seen repeatedly, ten times or more. The gene calls are TRBV11-2 and TRBJ2-3; D possibly corresponds to TRBD1 (5 bases). Germline V CDR1 and CDR2: SGHAT, FQNNGV. This CDR3 has 16 amino acids. The germline V and J ends were trimmed by 6 bases and 4 bases, with 20 bases remaining between them. The CDR3 bases are TGTGCCAGCAGTTTTTCGATGGGGCAGAAAGCAGATACGCAGTATTTT. Translation: CASSFSMGQKADTQYF.

In its sample, this clonotype was seen a few times. The rearrangement joins TRBV20-1 to TRBJ2-1; 12 bases fit TRBD2. The CDR3 sequence is 15 residues long. Trimming removed 4 bases from V and 4 bases from J; junction bases left unmatched: 5. The V gene's germline CDR1 is DFQATT and CDR2 SNEGSKA (reference sequence). The chain's CDR3 is CSAKPTSGGYNEQFF. Here the CDR3 DNA reads TGCAGTGCTAAACCGACTAGCGGGGGATACAATGAGCAGTTCTTC.

This clonotype was recorded at least ten times. The chain employs TRBV6-5 and TRBJ2-7; the D gene is possibly TRBD1 (5 bases). Germline V gives CDR1 MNHEY, CDR2 SVGAGI. The CDR3 contains 13 residues. The V end lost 3 bases, the J end lost 3 bases, and 9 bases lay between the germline ends. This chain's CDR3 is CASSYSDSYEQYF. In DNA form, the CDR3 reads TGTGCCAGCAGTTATTCCGACAGCTACGAGCAGTACTTC.

This clonotype has ten or more counts. The chain combines TRBV7-2 with TRBJ2-5, with 7 bases that match TRBD1. This CDR3 region has 13 residues. Germline CDR1 SGHTA, CDR2 FQGNSA. V shed 4 bases, J shed 2 bases, and the junction held 1 base outside the gene matches. CDR3 in DNA: TGTGCCAGCAGCTCGGACAGGCAAGAGACCCAGTACTTC. This translates into CASSSDRQETQYF.

The table lists this clonotype with a few counts. The chain is built from TRBV20-1 and TRBJ2-7; weak D call: TRBD1 (6 bases). The CDR3 runs to 14 residues. The germline V and J ends were trimmed by 1 base and 2 bases, with 12 bases remaining between them. Germline CDR1 is DFQATT and CDR2 is SNEGSKA (reference sequence). CDR3 in amino acids: CSARVRTATYEQYF. In nucleotides, the CDR3 is TGCAGTGCTAGAGTAAGGACAGCGACCTACGAGCAGTACTTC.

This clonotype was seen repeatedly, ten times or more. The chain joins TRBV7-3 to TRBJ2-2; D is perhaps TRBD2 (6 bases). From germline, CDR1 is SGHTA and CDR2 FQGTGA. V was cut by 2 bases and J by 0 bases, with 7 bases left in between. The CDR3 totals 15 residues. The CDR3 region has the DNA TGTGCCAGCAGCTTAGGCGGGACGAACACCGGGGAGCTGTTTTTT. Protein product: CASSLGGTNTGELFF.

This clonotype was observed at least ten times. The chain carries TRBV7-9 and TRBJ1-1; 7 nucleotides align to TRBD1. V lost 1 base, J lost 0 bases, and 14 bases stayed unmatched. The CDR3 sequence is 19 residues long. Germline V gene data show CDR1 as SEHNR and CDR2 as FQNEAQ (reference sequence). The CDR3 here is CASSLGPGTDHDMNTEAFF. The CDR3 region has the DNA TGTGCCAGCAGCTTAGGCCCCGGGACAGACCACGACATGAACACTGAAGCTTTCTTT.

This clonotype was observed once. This may be a read error, as it is one base from a much larger clone. V usage is TRBV6-2 or TRBV6-3 and J usage is TRBJ2-6; D could derive from TRBD1 or TRBD2 (5 bases each). This CDR3 is built from 16 residues. Germline V gives CDR1 MNHEY, CDR2 SVGEGT. Trimming pared 8 bases from V and 1 base from J, leaving 15 bases between. The CDR3 coding sequence is TGTGCCAGCGGTGTCGGGACGCAATCTGGGGCCAACGTCCTGACTTTC. It is translated as CASGVGTQSGANVLTF.

This clonotype appeared many times. One junction end does not reproduce the germline sequence, and a read error may be involved. The rearrangement links TRBV12-3 or TRBV12-4 to TRBJ1-1; D is unresolved. The CDR3 runs to 14 residues. In nucleotides, the CDR3 is TGTGCCAGCAGCTTAGGTCGGAGGAACACTGAAGCTTTCTTT. Its translation: CASSLGRRNTEAFF.

This clonotype was picked up a small number of times. This chain uses TRBV9 with TRBJ2-1; no clear D. V lost 0 bases and J lost 9, with 16 bases in between. Germline loops: CDR1 SGDLS, CDR2 YYNGEE. This CDR3 is built from 15 residues. The CDR3 DNA sequence: TGTGCCAGCAGCGTAGTTGGAAACGAGGCGTCTGAGCAGTTCTTC. Translation gives CASSVVGNEASEQFF. Supplemented by reference TRBV9 and TRBJ2-1, the full variable domain reads DSGVTQTPKHLITATGQRVTLRCSPRSGDLSVYWYQQSLDQGLQFLIQYYNGEERAKGNILERFSAQQFPDLHSELNLSSLELGDSALYFCASSVVGNEASEQFFGPGTRLTVL.

This clonotype has a handful of counts. The chain joins TRBV5-1 to TRBJ2-1; TRBD2 matches at 8 bases. The trim removed 0 bases at V and 7 bases at J, leaving 6 bases unmatched. CDR3 length: 15 residues. Germline V gene sequence: CDR1 SGHRS, CDR2 YFSETQ. The chain's CDR3 is CASSLGRSGVNEQFF. The CDR3 DNA reads as TGCGCCAGCAGCTTGGGTCGTAGCGGGGTGAATGAGCAGTTCTTC.

This clonotype was seen more than once but under ten times. The chain has TRBV5-1 and TRBJ1-1, with 7 positions matching TRBD1. V gave up 0 bases and J gave up 12 bases; unmatched junction bases: 5. The CDR3 is 12 amino acids. Germline assignment: CDR1 SGHRS and CDR2 YFSETQ. DNA of the CDR3: TGCGCCAGCAGCTTGGGGCAGGGGGAAACTTTCTTT. This codes for CASSLGQGETFF.